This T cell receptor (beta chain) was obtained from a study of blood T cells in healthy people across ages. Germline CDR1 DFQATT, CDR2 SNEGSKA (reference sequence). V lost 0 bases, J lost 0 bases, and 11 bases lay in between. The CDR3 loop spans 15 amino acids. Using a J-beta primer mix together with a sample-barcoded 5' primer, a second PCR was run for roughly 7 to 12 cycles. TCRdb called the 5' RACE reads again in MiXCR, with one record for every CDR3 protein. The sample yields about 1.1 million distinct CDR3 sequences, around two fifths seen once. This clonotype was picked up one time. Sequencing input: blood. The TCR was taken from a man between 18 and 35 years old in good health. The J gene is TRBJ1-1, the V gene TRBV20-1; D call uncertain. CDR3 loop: CSAREGGRVNTEAFF. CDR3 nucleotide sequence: TGCAGTGCTAGAGAGGGTGGACGGGTGAACACTGAAGCTTTCTTT.